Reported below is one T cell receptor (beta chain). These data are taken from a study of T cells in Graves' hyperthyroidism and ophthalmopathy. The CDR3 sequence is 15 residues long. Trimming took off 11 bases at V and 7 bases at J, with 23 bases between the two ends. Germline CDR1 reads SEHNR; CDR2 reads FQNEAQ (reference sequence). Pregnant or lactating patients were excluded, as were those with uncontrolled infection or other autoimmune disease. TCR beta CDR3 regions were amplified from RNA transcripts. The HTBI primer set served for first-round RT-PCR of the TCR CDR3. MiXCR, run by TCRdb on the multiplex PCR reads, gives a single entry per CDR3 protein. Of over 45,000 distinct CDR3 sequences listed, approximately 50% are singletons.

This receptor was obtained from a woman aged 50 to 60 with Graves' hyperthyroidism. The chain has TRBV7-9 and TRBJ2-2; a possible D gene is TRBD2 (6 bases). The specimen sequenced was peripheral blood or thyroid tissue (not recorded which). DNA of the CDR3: TGTGCCGGCAACTCCCACAGAGCGGAGGGCGGGGAGCTGTTTTTT. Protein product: CAGNSHRAEGGELFF. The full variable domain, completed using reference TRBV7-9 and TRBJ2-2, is DTGVSQNPRHKITKRGQNVTFRCDPISEHNRLYWYRQTLGQGPEFLTYFQNEAQLEKSRLLSDRFSAERPKGSFSTLEIQRTEQGDSAMYLCAGNSHRAEGGELFFGEGSRLTVL.